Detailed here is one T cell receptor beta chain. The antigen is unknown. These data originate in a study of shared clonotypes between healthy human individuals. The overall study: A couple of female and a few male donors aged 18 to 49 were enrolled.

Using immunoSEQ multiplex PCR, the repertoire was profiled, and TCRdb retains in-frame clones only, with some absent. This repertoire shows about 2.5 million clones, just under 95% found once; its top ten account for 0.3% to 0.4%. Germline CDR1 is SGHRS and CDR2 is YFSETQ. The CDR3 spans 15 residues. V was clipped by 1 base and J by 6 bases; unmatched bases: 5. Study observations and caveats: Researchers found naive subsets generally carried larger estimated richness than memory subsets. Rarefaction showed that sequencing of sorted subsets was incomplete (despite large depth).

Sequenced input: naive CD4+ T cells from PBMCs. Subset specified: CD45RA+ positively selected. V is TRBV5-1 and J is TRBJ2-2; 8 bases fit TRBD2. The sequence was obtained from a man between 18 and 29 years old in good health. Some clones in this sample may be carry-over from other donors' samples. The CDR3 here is CASSLPSGLAGELFF. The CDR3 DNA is TGCGCCAGCAGCTTGCCTAGCGGGTTGGCCGGGGAGCTGTTTTTT.